These 5 T cell receptor beta chains share one sample of origin, sequenced in a study of long-term antiretroviral therapy in people with HIV. With survey level as its setting, the immunoSEQ assay was v3.0. The table came from immunoSEQ multiplex PCR; TCRdb's copy has only in-frame clones and leaves some out. The profile shows more than 20,000 clones, around 81% of them singletons. The specimen comprised unsorted PBMCs, sampled at the start of antiretroviral therapy, before treatment. These receptors all stem from a woman aged 18-30 years with HIV.

The chain uses TRBV18 and TRBJ2-5, with 11 bases fitting TRBD1. The germline gives CDR1 KGHSH, CDR2 LQKENI. The CDR3 is 14 amino acids. V gave up 3 bases and J gave up 5 bases; unmatched junction bases: 2. In nucleotides, the CDR3 is TGTGCCAGCTCACCGGACAGGGGGCACGAGACCCAGTACTTC. Translated, it gives CASSPDRGHETQYF.

This clone was seen a few times. V gene TRBV6-6 combines with J gene TRBJ2-7; D call uncertain. V lost 7 bases and J lost 5, with 12 bases in between. Per germline, CDR1 MNHNY and CDR2 SVGAGI (reference sequence). This CDR3 spans 12 amino acids. CDR3 sequence reads: CASTGGLNEQYF. CDR3 in DNA: TGTGCCAGCACCGGCGGCCTAAACGAGCAGTACTTC.

J is TRBJ1-1 and V is TRBV4-1; 7 bases line up with TRBD1. Germline-derived CDR1 and CDR2 are MGHRA and YSYEKL. Losses at the gene ends were 10 bases for V and 4 bases for J; bases not matched to a gene: 6. This CDR3 comprises 12 residues. The CDR3 sequence is CATRQGGTEAFF. The CDR3 coding sequence is TGCGCCACCAGACAGGGAGGCACTGAAGCTTTCTTT.

The table lists this clone with a few counts. The V call is TRBV28, the J call TRBJ1-3; D is undetermined. The germline V gene encodes CDR1 MDHEN and CDR2 SYDVKM. V dropped 10 bases and J dropped 0 bases, with 19 bases sitting between them. CDR3 size: 16 residues. CDR3 sequence (DNA): TGTGCCACAGAACCTACACAAGCGTTCTCTGGAAACACCATATATTTT. Encoded protein: CATEPTQAFSGNTIYF.

The V and J genes are TRBV19 and TRBJ1-4; D ambiguous. Germline V gives CDR1 LNHDA, CDR2 SQIVND (reference sequence). V was cut by 1 base and J by 0 bases, with 6 bases left in between. The CDR3 totals 15 residues. CDR3 sequence reads: CASSIVAATNEKLFF. CDR3 coding DNA: TGTGCCAGTAGTATAGTGGCGGCAACTAATGAAAAACTGTTTTTT.